This is a list of T cell receptor beta chains from one sample in a study of cytomegalovirus exposure and HLA in healthy donors. Using immunoSEQ multiplex PCR, the repertoire was profiled, and TCRdb retains in-frame clones only, with some absent. The table records some 170,000 clones, approximately 70% of them present only once. Sequenced sample: PBMCs. The receptors derive from a human donor in good health. The CDR3 runs from the conserved cysteine through the conserved F or W. A D gene is named only where the DNA matches it firmly. Some rows mark clone size as missing; the rest say once, few, many or name a class of expanded clone.

D gene	V gene	J gene	clone size	CDR3 protein	CDR3 DNA
TRBD1	TRBV9	TRBJ1-6	.	CASSVGQGIGSPLHF	TGTGCCAGCAGCGTAGGACAGGGGATCGGTTCACCCCTCCACTTT
.	TRBV19	TRBJ2-7	.	CASSIGGDEQYF	TGTGCCAGTAGTATCGGCGGCGACGAGCAGTACTTC
TRBD1	TRBV5-4	TRBJ2-1	.	CASSLDGGTGINEQFF	TGTGCCAGCAGCTTGGATGGCGGGACAGGGATCAATGAGCAGTTCTTC
TRBD1	TRBV11-2	TRBJ1-4	.	CASSSGQATNEKLFF	TGTGCCAGCAGCTCGGGACAGGCAACTAATGAAAAACTGTTTTTT
TRBD1	TRBV2	TRBJ2-5	.	CASRGPGQGAPETQYF	TGTGCCAGCAGGGGCCCGGGACAGGGAGCCCCAGAGACCCAGTACTTC
TRBD1	TRBV4-3	TRBJ1-1	once	CASRFIRDRGLTEAFF	TGCGCCAGCAGATTCATCCGGGACAGGGGGCTCACTGAAGCTTTCTTT
.	TRBV6-1	TRBJ1-1	.	CASSEGPPEAFF	TGTGCCAGCAGTGAAGGGCCCCCGGAAGCTTTCTTT
.	TRBV15	TRBJ1-2	few	CATSREVGRTGYTF	TGTGCCACCAGCAGAGAGGTGGGGCGGACTGGCTACACCTTC
.	TRBV6-4	TRBJ1-4	.	CASTPTQEKLFF	TGTGCCAGCACCCCCACCCAGGAAAAACTGTTTTTT
TRBD2	TRBV27	TRBJ2-1	few	CASSPLLAGGDNEQFF	TGTGCCAGCAGTCCGTTACTAGCGGGGGGGGACAATGAGCAGTTCTTC
.	TRBV5-4	TRBJ1-1	.	CASSFRGKEAFF	TGTGCCAGCAGCTTCAGGGGAAAGGAAGCTTTCTTT
TRBD1	TRBV28	TRBJ1-4	few	CASSPLTGVNEKLFF	TGTGCCAGCAGTCCCCTGACAGGGGTTAATGAAAAACTGTTTTTT
.	TRBV2	TRBJ1-4	.	CASSGVGREKLFF	TGTGCCAGCAGTGGAGTGGGGCGGGAAAAACTGTTTTTT
.	TRBV5-1	TRBJ1-6	.	CASSFGRDNSPLHF	TGCGCCAGCAGCTTCGGCAGGGATAATTCACCCCTCCACTTT
TRBD2	TRBV7-3	TRBJ2-1	.	CASSLMSGGSSYNEQFF	TGTGCCAGCAGCTTAATGAGCGGGGGGAGCTCCTACAATGAGCAGTTCTTC
.	TRBV15	TRBJ2-2	.	CATSTTRQVQNTGELFF	TGTGCCACCAGCACTACTAGACAGGTTCAGAACACCGGGGAGCTGTTTTTT
TRBD2	TRBV5-1	TRBJ2-3	few	CASSFSGVTDTQYF	TGCGCCAGCAGCTTTAGCGGGGTCACAGATACGCAGTATTTT
.	TRBV6-5	TRBJ1-6	many	CASSRKGHSDSPLHF	TGTGCCAGCAGTCGTAAGGGACACTCAGACTCACCCCTCCACTTT
TRBD1	TRBV4-2	TRBJ1-1	.	CASSQDSTGEYTEAFF	TGTGCCAGCAGCCAAGATTCGACAGGGGAATACACTGAAGCTTTCTTT
.	TRBV6-1	TRBJ1-5	.	CASTGGHLTQPQHF	TGTGCCAGCACGGGGGGACACCTGACTCAGCCCCAGCATTTT
.	TRBV19	TRBJ2-7	.	CASSPNRDLAEQYF	TGTGCCAGTAGTCCAAACAGGGATTTGGCAGAGCAGTACTTC
TRBD2	TRBV14	TRBJ2-3	.	CASSQLARAGGTDTQYF	TGTGCCAGCAGCCAATTAGCCAGAGCGGGAGGTACAGATACGCAGTATTTT
TRBD2	TRBV5-1	TRBJ2-5	.	CASSLRGGEEETQYF	TGCGCCAGCAGCTTACGGGGAGGGGAAGAGGAGACCCAGTACTTC
TRBD1	TRBV6-5	TRBJ1-4	.	CASSLTGTGDEKLFF	TGTGCCAGCAGCCTTACCGGGACAGGAGATGAAAAACTGTTTTTT
TRBD1	TRBV29-1	TRBJ2-7	few	CSVETGNYEQYF	TGCAGCGTTGAGACAGGGAACTACGAGCAGTACTTC
TRBD1	TRBV19	TRBJ1-6	.	CASSETGDNSPLHF	TGTGCCAGTAGTGAAACAGGGGATAATTCACCCCTCCACTTT
.	TRBV21-1	TRBJ1-5	.	CASSKPGQGGEQPQHF	TGTGCCAGCAGCAAGCCGGGACAGGGGGGCGAACAGCCCCAGCATTTT